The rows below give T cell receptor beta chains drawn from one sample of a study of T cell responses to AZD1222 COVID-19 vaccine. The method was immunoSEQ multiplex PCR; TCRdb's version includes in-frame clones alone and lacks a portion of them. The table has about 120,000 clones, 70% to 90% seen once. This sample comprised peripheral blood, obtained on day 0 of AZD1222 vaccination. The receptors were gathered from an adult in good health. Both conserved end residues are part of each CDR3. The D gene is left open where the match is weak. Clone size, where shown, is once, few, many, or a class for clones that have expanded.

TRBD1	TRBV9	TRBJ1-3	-	CASSVGQGGSGNTIYF	TGTGCCAGCAGCGTAGGCCAGGGGGGTTCCGGAAACACCATATATTTT
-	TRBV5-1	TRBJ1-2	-	CASSSGQNYGYTF	TGCGCCAGCAGCTCAGGACAGAACTATGGCTACACCTTC
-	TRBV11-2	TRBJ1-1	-	CASSLDFASRAFF	TGTGCCAGCAGCTTAGATTTCGCCTCCCGGGCTTTCTTT
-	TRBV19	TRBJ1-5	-	CASSIDQVQPQHF	TGTGCCAGTAGTATAGATCAGGTTCAGCCCCAGCATTTT
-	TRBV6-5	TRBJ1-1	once	CASSYSQGNTEAFF	TGTGCCAGCAGTTACTCACAGGGAAACACTGAAGCTTTCTTT
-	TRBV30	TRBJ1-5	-	CAWSVTPNQPQHF	TGTGCCTGGAGTGTAACGCCCAATCAGCCCCAGCATTTT
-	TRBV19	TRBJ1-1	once	CASTISGDYMNTEAFF	TGTGCCAGTACCATCTCGGGGGATTATATGAACACTGAAGCTTTCTTT
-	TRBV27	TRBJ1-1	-	CASSLSRGNTEAFF	TGTGCCAGCAGTTTATCGAGGGGGAACACTGAAGCTTTCTTT
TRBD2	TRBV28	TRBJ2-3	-	CASSSMAGVGDTQYF	TGTGCCAGCAGTAGTATGGCGGGAGTCGGGGATACGCAGTATTTT
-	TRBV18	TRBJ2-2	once	CASSLAQNTGELFF	TGTGCCAGTTCCTTAGCCCAGAACACCGGGGAGCTGTTTTTT
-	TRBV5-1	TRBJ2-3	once	CASSLGTRGSTDTQYF	TGCGCCAGCAGCTTGGGGACCCGCGGGAGCACAGATACGCAGTATTTT
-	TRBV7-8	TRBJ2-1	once	CASSYLVGSSYNEQFF	TGTGCCAGCAGCTATTTGGTAGGGAGTTCCTACAATGAGCAGTTCTTC
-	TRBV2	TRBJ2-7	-	CASSEDRNSYEQYF	TGTGCCAGCAGTGAAGACAGAAACTCCTACGAGCAGTACTTC
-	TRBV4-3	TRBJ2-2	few	CASSRSDSGELFF	TGCGCCAGCAGCCGCTCCGATTCCGGGGAGCTGTTTTTT
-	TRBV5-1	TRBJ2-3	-	CASSRSSRDTDTQYF	TGCGCCAGCAGCAGGAGTTCTCGGGACACAGATACGCAGTATTTT
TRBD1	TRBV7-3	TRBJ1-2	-	CASSLIGQGIYGYTF	TGTGCCAGCAGCTTAATCGGACAGGGGATCTATGGCTACACCTTC
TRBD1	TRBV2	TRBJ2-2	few	CASTRKGQGNTGELFF	TGTGCCAGCACTAGAAAGGGACAGGGAAACACCGGGGAGCTGTTTTTT
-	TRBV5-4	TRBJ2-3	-	CASSSPSSTDTQYF	TGTGCCAGCAGCTCTCCCTCTTCCACAGATACGCAGTATTTT
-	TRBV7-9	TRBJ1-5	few	CASSLVAGNQPQHF	TGTGCCAGCAGCTTAGTGGCAGGCAATCAGCCCCAGCATTTT
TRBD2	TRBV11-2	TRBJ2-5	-	CASSLVALAGGVETQYF	TGTGCCAGCAGCTTAGTTGCACTAGCGGGGGGAGTCGAGACCCAGTACTTC
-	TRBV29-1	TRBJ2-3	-	CSVEAGSTDTQYF	TGCAGCGTTGAAGCCGGGAGCACAGATACGCAGTATTTT
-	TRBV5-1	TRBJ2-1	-	CASSLGRGLRGDDEQFF	TGCGCCAGCAGCTTGGGTAGGGGGCTGCGCGGGGACGATGAGCAGTTCTTC
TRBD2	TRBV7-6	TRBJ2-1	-	CASSLLAGGPRNEQFF	TGTGCCAGCAGCTTACTAGCGGGGGGGCCAAGGAATGAGCAGTTCTTC